This record concerns one T cell receptor beta chain sequence. Its specificity is not known. The timepoints at which blood was sampled were baseline, cycle 4 day 1, and cycle 7 day 1. TCRdb's copy holds only in-frame clones and misses some; the assay was immunoSEQ multiplex PCR. The sample consists of 20,000 to 25,000 clones, about four fifths of them appearing once. The data belong to a study of OX40 agonist ivuxolimab in advanced cancers. General study points: Expanded clones belonging to CD8+ T cells outnumbered, on average, those of CD4+.

The source material was CD4+ or CD8+ T cells sorted from blood, sampled in a trial of the OX40 agonist ivuxolimab. This receptor was taken from an adult with an advanced solid tumor such as melanoma, head and neck, liver or kidney cancer.

The CDR3 loop is CASSLYGAGGYNEQFF. The CDR3 DNA follows: TGCGCCAGCAGCTTGTACGGAGCGGGGGGCTACAATGAGCAGTTCTTC. The chain has TRBV5-1 and TRBJ2-1; 9 nucleotides line up with TRBD2. Germline V gene data show CDR1 as SGHRS and CDR2 as YFSETQ. V gave up 1 base and J gave up 3 bases; unmatched junction bases: 5. This CDR3 region has 16 residues. Full variable domain (remainder filled in from reference TRBV5-1 and TRBJ2-1): KAGVTQTPRYLIKTRGQQVTLSCSPISGHRSVSWYQQTPGQGLQFLFEYFSETQRNKGNFPGRFSGRQFSNSRSEMNVSTLELGDSALYLCASSLYGAGGYNEQFFGPGTRLTVL.